The subject of this entry is one T cell receptor (beta chain). Using immunoSEQ multiplex PCR, the repertoire was profiled, and TCRdb retains in-frame clones only, with some absent. Here the sample spans under 300,000 clones, roughly nine tenths being singletons. The data derive from a study of blood T cell repertoires in COVID-19. Overall study context: Sample material is recorded as cDNA or gDNA derived from T cells, B-cell-depleted T cells, or PBMCs.

This CDR3 contains 11 residues. Between the trimmed V and J ends, which lost 3 bases and 7 bases, there was a span of 7 bases. This rearrangement joins TRBV12-3 or TRBV12-4 to TRBJ2-7; D uncertain. Sequenced input: peripheral blood. This receptor was obtained from a woman aged 35 to 49 who had recovered from COVID-19. As DNA, the CDR3 is TGTGCCAGCAGTTTCCAGATGGAGCAGTACTTC. Protein sequence: CASSFQMEQYF.